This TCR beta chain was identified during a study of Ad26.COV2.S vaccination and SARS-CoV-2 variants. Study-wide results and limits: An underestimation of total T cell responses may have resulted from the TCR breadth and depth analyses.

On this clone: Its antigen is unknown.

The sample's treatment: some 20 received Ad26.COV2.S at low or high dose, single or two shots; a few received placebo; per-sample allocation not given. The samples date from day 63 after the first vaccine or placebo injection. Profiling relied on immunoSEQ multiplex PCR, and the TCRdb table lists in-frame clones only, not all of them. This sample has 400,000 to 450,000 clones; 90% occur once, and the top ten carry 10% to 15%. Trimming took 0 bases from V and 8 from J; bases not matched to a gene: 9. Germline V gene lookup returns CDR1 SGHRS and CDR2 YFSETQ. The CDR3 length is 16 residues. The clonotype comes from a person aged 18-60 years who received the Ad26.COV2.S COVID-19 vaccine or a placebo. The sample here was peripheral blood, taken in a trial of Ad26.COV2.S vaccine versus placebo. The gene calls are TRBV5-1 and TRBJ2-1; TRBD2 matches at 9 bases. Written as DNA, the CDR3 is TGCGCCAGCAGCTTGGCCCGGAGTAGCGGGAGCTATGAGCAGTTCTTC. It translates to CASSLARSSGSYEQFF.